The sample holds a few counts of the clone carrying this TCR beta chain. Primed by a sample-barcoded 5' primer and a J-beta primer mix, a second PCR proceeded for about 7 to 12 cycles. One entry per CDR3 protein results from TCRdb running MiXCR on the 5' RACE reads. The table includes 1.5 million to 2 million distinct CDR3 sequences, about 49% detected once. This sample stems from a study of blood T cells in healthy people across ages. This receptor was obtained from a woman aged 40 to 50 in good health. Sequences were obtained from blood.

This CDR3 is CSARGARHANTGELFF. CDR3 coding DNA: TGCAGTGCTAGAGGAGCACGGCACGCGAACACCGGGGAGCTGTTTTTT. This chain joins TRBV20-1 and TRBJ2-2, with no clear D. The V and J ends lost 1 base and 0 bases respectively, with 12 bases between them. CDR3 length: 16 amino acids. Germline-derived CDR1 and CDR2 are DFQATT and SNEGSKA (reference sequence).